Sequencing of this TCR beta chain was carried out in a study of T cells in Graves' hyperthyroidism and ophthalmopathy. At least ten counts were recorded for this clonotype. Regions amplified from RNA transcripts were the TCR beta CDR3 regions. First-round RT-PCR targeting the TCR CDR3 was performed with the HTBI primer set. MiXCR, applied by TCRdb to the multiplex PCR reads, yields one record per CDR3 protein. The sample lists around 720,000 distinct CDR3 sequences; around 40% were seen once. Aged 18 to 65, the patients had hyperthyroidism that was newly diagnosed and had lasted under 2 months. Sample: blood. This TCR was sampled from a woman in her thirties or forties with Graves' hyperthyroidism.

CDR3 residues: CAISDSLWSEAFF. The DNA for the CDR3 is TGTGCCATCAGTGACTCTCTCTGGTCTGAAGCTTTCTTT. The rearrangement links TRBV10-3 to TRBJ1-1; D call uncertain. Per germline, CDR1 ENHRY and CDR2 SYGVKD. The V end lost 3 bases, the J end lost 6 bases, and 11 bases lay between the germline ends. This CDR3 has 13 residues.